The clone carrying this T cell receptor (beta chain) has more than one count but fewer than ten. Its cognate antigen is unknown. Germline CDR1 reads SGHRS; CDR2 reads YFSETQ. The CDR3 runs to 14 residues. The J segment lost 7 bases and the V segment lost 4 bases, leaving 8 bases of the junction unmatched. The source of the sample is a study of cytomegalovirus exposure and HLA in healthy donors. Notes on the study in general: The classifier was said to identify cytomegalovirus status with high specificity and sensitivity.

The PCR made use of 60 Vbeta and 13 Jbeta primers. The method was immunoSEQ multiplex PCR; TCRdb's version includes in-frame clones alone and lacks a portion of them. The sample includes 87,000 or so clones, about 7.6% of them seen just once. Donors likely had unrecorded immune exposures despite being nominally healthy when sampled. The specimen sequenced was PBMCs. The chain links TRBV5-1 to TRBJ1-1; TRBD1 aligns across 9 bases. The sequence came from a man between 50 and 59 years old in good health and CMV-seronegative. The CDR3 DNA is TGCGCCAGCAGCCCGGACAGGGGTAATATTGAAGCTTTCTTT. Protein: CASSPDRGNIEAFF.